A single sample is the source of the 8 T cell receptor beta chains below, sequenced in a study of CXCR3-negative and CXCR3-positive naive CD8 T cells. Study-wide results and limits: Relative to CXCR3-negative naive cells, CXCR3-positive naive cells had more hydrophobic TRB CDR3s.

The libraries of TRB cDNA were prepared using 5' RACE with UMI labels. TCRdb reanalyzed the 5' RACE reads and collapses them to one entry per CDR3 protein, without DNA. The sample table includes 120,000 to 150,000 distinct CDR3 sequences. Their target antigens are unknown. Sequencing was carried out using naive CXCR3+ CD8+ T cells from blood. The sample's subset: CD45RO-CCR7+CD27+CD95- naive CD8+ T cells expressing CXCR3 (TNR3+). Receptors originate from a human donor in good health. Some clones in this sample may be carry-over from other donors' samples.

The genes are TRBV4-1 and TRBJ1-2. Germline-derived CDR1 and CDR2 are MGHRA and YSYEKL. CDR3 length: 15 amino acids. The CDR3 loop is CASAPVREGGFGYTF.

The chain uses TRBV20-1 and TRBJ1-1. The CDR3 length is 13 residues. Germline CDR1 DFQATT, CDR2 SNEGSKA (reference sequence). This CDR3 is CSALFGEVTEAFF.

The chain employs TRBV14 and TRBJ1-1. This CDR3 spans 13 amino acids. Germline V gives CDR1 SGHDN, CDR2 FVKESK. The CDR3 is CASSELMNTEAFF.

V and J are TRBV29-1 and TRBJ1-2; the D call from TCRdb, TRBD1, cannot be confirmed without DNA. This CDR3 contains 14 residues. Germline V CDR1 and CDR2: SQVTM, ANQGSEA. The CDR3 region is CSVDSGGPRDGYTF. Looking up the rest from reference TRBV29-1 and TRBJ1-2 gives the full variable domain: SAVISQKPSRDICQRGTSLTIQCQVDSQVTMMFWYRQQPGQSLTLIATANQGSEATYESGFVIDKFPISRPNLTFSTLTVSNMSPEDSSIYLCSVDSGGPRDGYTFGSGTRLTVV.

The chain combines TRBV30 with TRBJ2-7. The CDR3 runs to 12 residues. CDR1 GTSNPN and CDR2 SVGIG come from the germline V gene (reference sequence). CDR3 region: CAWSVVAGEQYF.

The chain links TRBV14 to TRBJ1-6; lacking DNA, the TRBD1 call made by TCRdb goes unchecked. From germline, CDR1 is SGHDN and CDR2 FVKESK. The CDR3 length is 15 residues. The CDR3 spells CASSQDKGDDSPLHF.

The chain couples TRBV11-1 to TRBJ1-5; TCRdb's assignment of TRBD1 cannot be checked, as there is no DNA. The CDR3 is made up of 16 amino acids. Germline CDR1 reads SGHAT; CDR2 reads FQDESV (reference sequence). The CDR3 region is CASSPGTGGKDQPQHF.

The chain couples TRBV7-6 to TRBJ2-7; TCRdb calls TRBD2, which cannot be checked without DNA. Looked up from germline, CDR1 is SGHVS and CDR2 is FNYEAQ. The CDR3 totals 14 residues. The CDR3 spells CASSLAEGVYEQYF.